A single sample gave rise to the 23 T cell receptor beta chains below, sequenced in a study of shared clonotypes between healthy human individuals. Data came from immunoSEQ multiplex PCR; TCRdb stores just in-frame clones and leaves some out. The sample has millions of clones, about 94% seen once. Only CD45RO-negative cells positively selected for CCR7 counted as naive CD8 cells, so terminally differentiated effector memory CD45RA+ cells were excluded. Sequenced input: naive CD8+ T cells sorted from blood. The receptors were gathered from a man aged 18 to 35 in good health.

The genes are TRBV7-9 and TRBJ2-1; TRBD2 aligns across 8 bases. The trim removed 5 bases at V and 3 bases at J, leaving 9 bases unmatched. Germline lookup yields CDR1 SEHNR and CDR2 FQNEAQ (reference sequence). CDR3 size: 16 residues. The DNA for the CDR3 is TGTGCCAGCAGCCTCGTTGCTAGCGGGCTCTACAATGAGCAGTTCTTC. Residues: CASSLVASGLYNEQFF.

The chain combines TRBV29-1 with TRBJ2-1; maybe TRBD1 (5 bases). Trimming pared 1 base from V and 4 bases from J, leaving 8 bases between. The CDR3 consists of 13 residues. CDR1 and CDR2 from the germline V gene are SQVTM and ANQGSEA. Here the CDR3 DNA reads TGCAGCGTTGAAGTAGACAGATACAATGAGCAGTTCTTC. Translating it yields CSVEVDRYNEQFF.

This sequence joins TRBV19 and TRBJ2-1; D not certain. CDR1 is LNHDA, CDR2 SQIVND, per germline (reference sequence). V was cut by 0 bases and J by 9 bases, with 9 bases left in between. This CDR3 region has 13 residues. This CDR3 is CASSIDLEFEQFF. CDR3 sequence (DNA): TGTGCCAGTAGTATAGACTTAGAGTTTGAGCAGTTCTTC.

This chain links TRBV5-1 with TRBJ2-2; a possible D gene is TRBD2 (7 bases). Germline lookup yields CDR1 SGHRS and CDR2 YFSETQ. Trimming shortened V by 4 bases and J by 6 bases, and 13 bases separated the two germline ends. The length of the CDR3 is 14 residues. The CDR3, as DNA: TGCGCCAGCAGCAACCTCGGGGGGCCCGGGGAGCTGTTTTTT. It codes for CASSNLGGPGELFF.

This clone appeared a single time. CDR3 DNA sequence: TGTGCCAGCAGCTTAAGGAAACTGCGGGGAGTGGGGGATGGCTATGGCTACACCTTC. It specifies CASSLRKLRGVGDGYGYTF. This rearrangement joins TRBV5-8 to TRBJ1-2; tentative D call: TRBD1 (5 bases). The CDR3 covers 19 residues. Germline CDR1 and CDR2: SGHTS and YDEGEE. Trimming took 2 bases from V and 4 from J, leaving 27 bases between them.

V usage is TRBV19 and J usage is TRBJ1-1, with TRBD1 as a possible D gene (5 bases). The CDR3 totals 13 residues. Per germline, CDR1 LNHDA and CDR2 SQIVND (reference sequence). Between the trimmed V and J ends, which lost 9 bases and 4 bases, there was a span of 15 bases. The CDR3 DNA reads as TGTGCCAGCCTCCTAAGGGGAGGCACTGAAGCTTTCTTT. It specifies CASLLRGGTEAFF. Based on the CDR3 plus reference TRBV19 and TRBJ1-1, the full variable domain is DGGITQSPKYLFRKEGQNVTLSCEQNLNHDAMYWYRQDPGQGLRLIYYSQIVNDFQKGDIAEGYSVSREKKESFPLTVTSAQKNPTAFYLCASLLRGGTEAFFGQGTRLTVV.

This rearrangement joins TRBV7-8 to TRBJ1-2, with D hard to call. Germline values: CDR1 SGHVS, CDR2 FQNEAQ. The CDR3 covers 15 residues. Trimming shortened V by 4 bases and J by 5 bases, and 17 bases separated the two germline ends. The CDR3 spells CASSSEFGVGYGYTF. DNA of the CDR3: TGTGCCAGCAGCTCTGAGTTCGGGGTGGGGTATGGCTACACCTTC.

Here the CDR3 DNA reads TGCAGCGCATTACAGGCGAGTGGGGCTGAAGCTTTCTTT. It specifies CSALQASGAEAFF. This chain joins TRBV29-1 and TRBJ1-1, with D perhaps TRBD1 (5 bases). The CDR3 length is 13 residues. The germline V gene encodes CDR1 SQVTM and CDR2 ANQGSEA. With 7 bases removed from V and 6 bases from J, the gap between germline ends came to 18 bases.

This sequence joins TRBV7-9 and TRBJ2-3; 7 bases line up with TRBD2. The CDR3 extends over 15 amino acids. The V segment lost 6 bases and the J segment 2 bases; nucleotides outside the gene matches: 8. CDR1 and CDR2 (germline): SEHNR, FQNEAQ (reference sequence). The CDR3 coding sequence is TGTGCCAGCAGTTCTTACGGGGGGAACACAGATACGCAGTATTTT. Its translation is CASSSYGGNTDTQYF.

This rearrangement joins TRBV6-1 to TRBJ2-7, with a tentative D call TRBD1 (6 bases). Trimming took off 2 bases at V and 2 bases at J, with 10 bases between the two ends. Germline lookup yields CDR1 MNHNS and CDR2 SASEGT. The length of the CDR3 is 14 residues. This chain's CDR3 is CASSEMGQTYEQYF. CDR3 in DNA: TGTGCCAGCAGTGAAATGGGACAAACCTACGAGCAGTACTTC.

This chain connects TRBV7-6 to TRBJ1-1; D call uncertain. The V gene's germline CDR1 is SGHVS and CDR2 FNYEAQ. This CDR3 has 14 amino acids. Trimming removed 5 bases at V and 5 bases at J, with 15 bases between. The DNA for the CDR3 is TGTGCCAGCAGCCCGCCGCATCCGGGGACTGAAGCTTTCTTT. Its protein product is CASSPPHPGTEAFF.

Note on this clone: The sample carries other DNA sequences with the same CDR3. The genes are TRBV28 and TRBJ2-7; D uncertain. The V and J ends lost 2 bases and 3 bases respectively, with 5 bases between them. The CDR3 runs to 12 residues. The germline CDR1 and CDR2 sequences are MDHEN and SYDVKM. CDR3 DNA: TGTGCCAGCAGTTTACGAGGCTACGAGCAGTACTTC. Its translation: CASSLRGYEQYF. Full variable domain (missing parts from reference TRBV28 and TRBJ2-7): DVKVTQSSRYLVKRTGEKVFLECVQDMDHENMFWYRQDPGLGLRLIYFSYDVKMKEKGDIPEGYSVSREKKERFSLILESASTNQTSMYLCASSLRGYEQYFGPGTRLTVT.

The CDR3 spells CAWRQVGSISYEQYF. The CDR3 DNA reads as TGTGCCTGGAGGCAAGTAGGATCGATCTCCTACGAGCAGTACTTC. This chain links TRBV30 with TRBJ2-7, with D unresolved. Germline CDR1 is GTSNPN and CDR2 is SVGIG (reference sequence). This CDR3 region has 15 residues. V was trimmed by 3 bases and J by 0 bases, leaving 15 bases between them.

V usage is TRBV5-4 and J usage is TRBJ2-7; D is ambiguous. V was cut by 0 bases and J by 2 bases, with 6 bases left in between. This CDR3 comprises 13 residues. Germline loops: CDR1 SGHNT, CDR2 YYREEE (reference sequence). This CDR3 reads CASSLGSTYEQYF. The CDR3, as DNA: TGTGCCAGCAGCTTGGGCAGTACCTACGAGCAGTACTTC. Variable domain in full (rest from reference TRBV5-4 and TRBJ2-7): ETGVTQSPTHLIKTRGQQVTLRCSSQSGHNTVSWYQQALGQGPQFIFQYYREEENGRGNFPPRFSGLQFPNYSSELNVNALELDDSALYLCASSLGSTYEQYFGPGTRLTVT.

CDR3 nucleotides: TGTGCCAGCAGCCTGACTAGCGGGGGATACAATGAGCAGTTCTTC. Its protein is CASSLTSGGYNEQFF. The V and J genes are TRBV7-8 and TRBJ2-1; 12 bases are a match to TRBD2. The CDR3 totals 15 residues. Germline values: CDR1 SGHVS, CDR2 FQNEAQ. Trimming cost V 5 bases and J 4 bases; bases outside gene matches: 3.

The chain uses TRBV9 and TRBJ2-1; TRBD2 matches 10 bases. V dropped 3 bases and J dropped 0; count of bases not matched to a gene: 3. Per the germline V gene, CDR1 is SGDLS and CDR2 is YYNGEE. This CDR3 spans 16 amino acids. CDR3 loop: CASSGGTSVSYNEQFF. In DNA, the CDR3 is TGTGCCAGCAGCGGGGGGACTAGCGTCTCCTACAATGAGCAGTTCTTC.

The chain has TRBV2 and TRBJ1-4; 11 bases line up with TRBD1. The CDR3 has 17 residues. V trimming: 3 bases; J trimming: 0 bases; junction bases outside the gene matches: 3. Germline values: CDR1 SNHLY, CDR2 FYNNEI. CDR3 residues: CASSDGGQGATNEKLFF. The CDR3 coding sequence is TGTGCCAGCAGTGATGGGGGACAGGGGGCAACTAATGAAAAACTGTTTTTT.

V and J are TRBV28 and TRBJ1-4; D remains unclear. The V gene's germline CDR1 is MDHEN and CDR2 SYDVKM. The CDR3 loop spans 15 amino acids. V lost 6 bases and J 8 bases, leaving 19 bases between the germline ends. CDR3 in DNA: TGTGCCAGCAGCTATTTAGACCGGGTCTCGGAAAAACTGTTTTTT. This codes for CASSYLDRVSEKLFF. Using reference TRBV28 and TRBJ1-4 for the parts outside the CDR3, the full variable domain is DVKVTQSSRYLVKRTGEKVFLECVQDMDHENMFWYRQDPGLGLRLIYFSYDVKMKEKGDIPEGYSVSREKKERFSLILESASTNQTSMYLCASSYLDRVSEKLFFGSGTQLSVL.

This chain connects TRBV4-1 to TRBJ2-1; the D call may be TRBD1 or TRBD2 (5 bases each). The V gene lost 5 bases and the J gene lost 9 bases, with 14 bases spanning the gap. This CDR3 has 13 residues. CDR1 is MGHRA, CDR2 YSYEKL, per germline. DNA of the CDR3: TGCGCCAGCAGCATCCGAGGGGAATTTGAGCAGTTCTTC. Its protein product is CASSIRGEFEQFF.

This clone was detected once. The chain has TRBV28 and TRBJ2-7; D could derive from TRBD1 or TRBD2 (6 bases each). CDR3 size: 16 residues. V was shortened by 1 base and J by 4 bases, with 17 bases between the two germline ends. Germline V CDR1 and CDR2: MDHEN, SYDVKM. CDR3 region: CASSLSQGTPTYEQYF. The CDR3 region has the DNA TGTGCCAGCAGTTTATCTCAGGGGACTCCTACTTACGAGCAGTACTTC.

Worth noting for this clone: The germline gene is not matched at one end of the junction; a read error may be the cause. The CDR3 DNA reads TGCAGCGTAGAAGACAGGGAGAATGGAAACACCATATATTTT. This encodes CSVEDRENGNTIYF. This sequence joins TRBV29-1 and TRBJ1-3; 7 positions match TRBD1. Germline loops: CDR1 SQVTM, CDR2 ANQGSEA. CDR3 size: 14 residues.

The chain combines TRBV28 with TRBJ2-7; no firm D call. V lost 2 bases to trimming and J lost 2 bases, with 16 bases between them. The CDR3 totals 16 residues. The germline gives CDR1 MDHEN, CDR2 SYDVKM. The CDR3 DNA is TGTGCCAGCAGTTTAGGGTTTGGTATACGAACCTACGAGCAGTACTTC. Residues: CASSLGFGIRTYEQYF.

V usage is TRBV10-2 and J usage is TRBJ2-2, with D hard to call. The V and J ends lost 7 bases and 6 bases respectively, with 6 bases between them. Germline V CDR1 and CDR2: WSHSY, SAAADI. This CDR3 contains 11 residues. The CDR3 sequence is CASTPPGELFF. The CDR3 DNA follows: TGCGCCAGCACTCCCCCCGGGGAGCTGTTTTTT.